This TCR beta chain emerged from a study of beta chain features in type 1 diabetes. Investigators reverse transcribed all isolated RNA, so they sequenced expressed TCRB transcripts. The repertoire was sequenced with immunoSEQ multiplex PCR; TCRdb's copy has only in-frame clones and lacks some. The repertoire holds about 350,000 clones, around a fifth seen once, with 0.044% in the top ten. Germline V gene sequence: CDR1 KGHSH, CDR2 LQKENI. With 3 bases clipped from V and 3 bases from J, the junction kept 7 bases outside the gene matches. The CDR3 sequence is 15 residues long. V and J are TRBV18 and TRBJ2-7, with TRBD2 identical over 8 bases. Sequencing used naive CD4+ T cells from blood. The receptor was isolated from a young woman in good health. This CDR3 is CASSPTSGASYEQYF. The DNA of the CDR3 is TGTGCCAGCTCACCTACTAGCGGAGCAAGCTACGAGCAGTACTTC.